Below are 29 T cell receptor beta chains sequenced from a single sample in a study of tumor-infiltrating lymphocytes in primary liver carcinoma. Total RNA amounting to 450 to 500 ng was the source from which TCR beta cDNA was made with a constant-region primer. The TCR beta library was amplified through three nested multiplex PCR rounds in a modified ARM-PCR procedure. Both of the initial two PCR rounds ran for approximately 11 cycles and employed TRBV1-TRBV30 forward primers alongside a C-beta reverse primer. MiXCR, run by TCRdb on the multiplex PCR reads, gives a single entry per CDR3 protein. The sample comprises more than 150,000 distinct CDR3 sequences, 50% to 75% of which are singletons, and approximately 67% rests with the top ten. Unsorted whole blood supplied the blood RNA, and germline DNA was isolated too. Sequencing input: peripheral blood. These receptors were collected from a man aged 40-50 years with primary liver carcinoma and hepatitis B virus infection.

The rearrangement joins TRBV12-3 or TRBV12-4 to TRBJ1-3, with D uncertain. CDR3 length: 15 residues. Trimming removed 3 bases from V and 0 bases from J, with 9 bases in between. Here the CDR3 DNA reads TGTGCCAGCAGTTTGGAACAGCTCTCTGGAAACACCATATATTTT. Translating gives CASSLEQLSGNTIYF.

CDR3 sequence (DNA): TGTGCCAGCAGTGGGGGGGAGCAGTACTTC. Translation: CASSGGEQYF. The chain uses TRBV6-6 and TRBJ2-7; maybe TRBD2 (6 bases). The CDR3 has 10 amino acids. The germline gives CDR1 MNHNY, CDR2 SVGAGI (reference sequence). Trimming took off 5 bases at V and 7 bases at J, with 6 bases between the two ends.

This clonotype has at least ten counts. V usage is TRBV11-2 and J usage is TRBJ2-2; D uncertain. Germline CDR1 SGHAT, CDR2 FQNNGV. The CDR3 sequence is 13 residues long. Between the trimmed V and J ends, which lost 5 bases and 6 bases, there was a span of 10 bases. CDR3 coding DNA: TGTGCCAGCAGCAGGACCGAGGCCGGGGAGCTGTTTTTT. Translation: CASSRTEAGELFF.

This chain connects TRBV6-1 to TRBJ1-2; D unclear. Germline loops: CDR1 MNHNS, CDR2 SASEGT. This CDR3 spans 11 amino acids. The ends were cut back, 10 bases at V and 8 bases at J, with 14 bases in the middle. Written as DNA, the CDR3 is TGTGCCATCGGACCCCAAGGGGGCTACACCTTC. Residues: CAIGPQGGYTF.

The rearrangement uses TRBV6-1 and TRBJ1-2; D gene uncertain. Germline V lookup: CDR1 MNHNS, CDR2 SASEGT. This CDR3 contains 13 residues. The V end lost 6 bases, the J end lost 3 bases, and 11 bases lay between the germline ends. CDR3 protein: CASRGWGDYGYTF. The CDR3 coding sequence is TGTGCCAGCAGAGGGTGGGGTGACTATGGCTACACCTTC.

The CDR3 reads CASSLSGGIYNEQFF. In DNA form, the CDR3 reads TGTGCCAGCAGCCTTAGTGGTGGGATCTACAATGAGCAGTTCTTC. The chain links TRBV7-3 to TRBJ2-1; no reliable D call. The V gene lost 5 bases and the J gene lost 3 bases, with 14 bases spanning the gap. Germline CDR1 reads SGHTA; CDR2 reads FQGTGA. The CDR3 loop spans 15 amino acids. The whole variable domain, filled in from reference TRBV7-3 and TRBJ2-1, reads GAGVSQTPSNKVTEKGKYVELRCDPISGHTALYWYRQSLGQGPEFLIYFQGTGAADDSGLPNDRFFAVRPEGSVSTLKIQRTERGDSAVYLCASSLSGGIYNEQFFGPGTRLTVL.

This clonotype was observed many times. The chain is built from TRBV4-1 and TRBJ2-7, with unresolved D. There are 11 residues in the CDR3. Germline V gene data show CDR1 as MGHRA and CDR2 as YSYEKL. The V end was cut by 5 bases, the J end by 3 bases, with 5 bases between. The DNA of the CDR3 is TGCGCCAGCAGCAATTACTACGAGCAGTACTTC. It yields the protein CASSNYYEQYF.

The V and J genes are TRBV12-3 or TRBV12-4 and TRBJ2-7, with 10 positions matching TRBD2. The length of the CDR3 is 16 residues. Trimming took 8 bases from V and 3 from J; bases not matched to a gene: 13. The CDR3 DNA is TGTGCCAGCGAACCGGGACTAGCGCGCAGCTACTACGAGCAGTACTTC. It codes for CASEPGLARSYYEQYF.

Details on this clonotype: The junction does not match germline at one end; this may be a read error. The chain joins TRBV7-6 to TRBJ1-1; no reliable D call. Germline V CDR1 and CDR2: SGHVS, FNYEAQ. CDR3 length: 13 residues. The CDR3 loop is CASSQDPNAEAFF. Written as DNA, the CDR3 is TGTGCCAGCAGCCAGGACCCGAACGCTGAAGCTTTCTTT.

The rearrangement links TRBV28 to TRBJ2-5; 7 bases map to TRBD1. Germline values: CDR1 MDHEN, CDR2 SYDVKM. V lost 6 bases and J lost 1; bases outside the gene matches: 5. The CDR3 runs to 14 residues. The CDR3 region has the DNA TGTGCCAGCAGCCCGACAGGGACCCAAGAGACCCAGTACTTC. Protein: CASSPTGTQETQYF. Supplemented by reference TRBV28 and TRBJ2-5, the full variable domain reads DVKVTQSSRYLVKRTGEKVFLECVQDMDHENMFWYRQDPGLGLRLIYFSYDVKMKEKGDIPEGYSVSREKKERFSLILESASTNQTSMYLCASSPTGTQETQYFGPGTRLLVL.

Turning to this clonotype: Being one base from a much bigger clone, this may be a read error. This CDR3 is CASSQGSAYEQYF. DNA of the CDR3: TGTGCCAGCAGCCAAGGGTCGGCCTACGAGCAGTACTTC. The chain couples TRBV11-2 to TRBJ2-7; D gene unclear. The V end was cut by 5 bases, the J end by 2 bases, with 10 bases between. The CDR3 runs to 13 residues. Germline CDR1 reads SGHAT; CDR2 reads FQNNGV.

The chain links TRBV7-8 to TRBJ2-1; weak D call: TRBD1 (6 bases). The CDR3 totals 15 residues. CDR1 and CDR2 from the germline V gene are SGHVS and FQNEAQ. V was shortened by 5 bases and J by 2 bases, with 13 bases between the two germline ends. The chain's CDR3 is CASSQGPGTYNEQFF. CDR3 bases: TGTGCCAGCAGCCAGGGGCCTGGGACCTACAATGAGCAGTTCTTC.

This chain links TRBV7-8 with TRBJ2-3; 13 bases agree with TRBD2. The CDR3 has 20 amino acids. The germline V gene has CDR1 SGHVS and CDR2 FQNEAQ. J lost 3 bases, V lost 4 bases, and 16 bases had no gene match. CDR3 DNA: TGTGCCAGCAGCTCGGGACTAGCGGGACGGATCTCCGAGGGGACAGATACGCAGTATTTT. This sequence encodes CASSSGLAGRISEGTDTQYF.

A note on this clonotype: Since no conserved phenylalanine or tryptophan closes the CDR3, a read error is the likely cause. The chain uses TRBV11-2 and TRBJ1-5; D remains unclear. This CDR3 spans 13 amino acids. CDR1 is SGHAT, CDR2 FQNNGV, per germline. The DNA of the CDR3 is TGTGCCATCAGCACGGAACAAAATCAGCCCCAGCATTCT. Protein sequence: CAISTEQNQPQHS.

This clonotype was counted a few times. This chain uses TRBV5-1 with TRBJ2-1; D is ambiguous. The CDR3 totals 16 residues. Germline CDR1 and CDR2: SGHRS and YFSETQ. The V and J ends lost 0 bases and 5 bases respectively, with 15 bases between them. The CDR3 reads CASSLAGVTRNNEQFF. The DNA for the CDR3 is TGCGCCAGCAGCTTGGCAGGAGTGACCCGAAACAATGAGCAGTTCTTC.

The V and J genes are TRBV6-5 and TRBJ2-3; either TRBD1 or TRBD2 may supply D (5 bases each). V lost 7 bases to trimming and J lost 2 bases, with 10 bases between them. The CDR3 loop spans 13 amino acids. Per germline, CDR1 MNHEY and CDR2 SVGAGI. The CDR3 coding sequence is TGTGCCAGCACGAGGGGCCACACAGATACGCAGTATTTT. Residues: CASTRGHTDTQYF.

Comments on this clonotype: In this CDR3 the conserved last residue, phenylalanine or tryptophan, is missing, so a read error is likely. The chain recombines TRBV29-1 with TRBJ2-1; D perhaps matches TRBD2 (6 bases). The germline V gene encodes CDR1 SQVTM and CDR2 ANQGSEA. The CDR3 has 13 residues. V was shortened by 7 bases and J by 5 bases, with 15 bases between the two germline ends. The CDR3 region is CSDRESSNNEQFL. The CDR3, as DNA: TGCAGCGACCGGGAGAGCAGCAACAATGAGCAGTTCCTC.

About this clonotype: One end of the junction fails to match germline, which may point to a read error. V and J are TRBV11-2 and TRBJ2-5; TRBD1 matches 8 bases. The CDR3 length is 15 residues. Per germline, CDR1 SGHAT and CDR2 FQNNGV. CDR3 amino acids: CASTHNTGGRETLYF. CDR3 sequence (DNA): TGTGCCAGCACCCACAACACAGGGGGTCGGGAGACCCTGTACTTC.

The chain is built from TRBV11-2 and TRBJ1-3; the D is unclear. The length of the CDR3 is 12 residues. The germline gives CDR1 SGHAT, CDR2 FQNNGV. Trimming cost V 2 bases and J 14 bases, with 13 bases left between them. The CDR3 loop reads CASSLIGKTLYF. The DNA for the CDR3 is TGTGCCAGCAGCTTAATCGGAAAGACCTTATATTTT.

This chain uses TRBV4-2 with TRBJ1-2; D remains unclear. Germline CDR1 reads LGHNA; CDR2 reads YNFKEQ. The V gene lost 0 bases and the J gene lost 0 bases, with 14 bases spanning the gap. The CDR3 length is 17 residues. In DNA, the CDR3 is TGTGCCAGCAGCCAAGACCCGTCGGCCAGCGCTAACTATGGCTACACCTTC. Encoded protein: CASSQDPSASANYGYTF.

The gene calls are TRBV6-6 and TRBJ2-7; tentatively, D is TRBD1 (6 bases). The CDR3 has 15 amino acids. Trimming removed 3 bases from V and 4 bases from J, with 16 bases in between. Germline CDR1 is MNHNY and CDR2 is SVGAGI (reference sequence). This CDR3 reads CASSYTAVGAYEQYF. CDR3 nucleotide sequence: TGTGCCAGCAGTTATACGGCGGTGGGGGCGTACGAGCAGTACTTC.

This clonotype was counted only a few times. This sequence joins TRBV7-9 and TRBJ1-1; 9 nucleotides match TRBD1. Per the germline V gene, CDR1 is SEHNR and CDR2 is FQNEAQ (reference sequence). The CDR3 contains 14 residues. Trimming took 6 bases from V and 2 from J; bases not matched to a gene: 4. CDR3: CASRRQGGNTEAFF. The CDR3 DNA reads TGTGCCAGCAGGCGACAGGGGGGAAACACTGAAGCTTTCTTT. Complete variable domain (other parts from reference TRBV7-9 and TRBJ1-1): DTGVSQNPRHKITKRGQNVTFRCDPISEHNRLYWYRQTLGQGPEFLTYFQNEAQLEKSRLLSDRFSAERPKGSFSTLEIQRTEQGDSAMYLCASRRQGGNTEAFFGQGTRLTVV.

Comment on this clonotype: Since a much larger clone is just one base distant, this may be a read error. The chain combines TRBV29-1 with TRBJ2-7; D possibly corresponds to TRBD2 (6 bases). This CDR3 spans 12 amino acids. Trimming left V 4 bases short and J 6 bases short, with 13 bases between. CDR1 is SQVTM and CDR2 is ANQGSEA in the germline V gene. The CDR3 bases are TGCAGCGTTGCTGGTAGGAGGGCCGAGCAGTACTTC. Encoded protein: CSVAGRRAEQYF.

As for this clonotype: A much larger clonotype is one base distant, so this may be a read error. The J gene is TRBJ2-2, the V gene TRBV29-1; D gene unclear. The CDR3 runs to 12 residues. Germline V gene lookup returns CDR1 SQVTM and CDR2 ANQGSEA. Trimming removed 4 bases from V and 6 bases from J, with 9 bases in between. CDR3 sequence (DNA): TGCAGCGTTGGGTCCGGCCCCGGGGAGCTGTTTTTT. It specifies CSVGSGPGELFF.

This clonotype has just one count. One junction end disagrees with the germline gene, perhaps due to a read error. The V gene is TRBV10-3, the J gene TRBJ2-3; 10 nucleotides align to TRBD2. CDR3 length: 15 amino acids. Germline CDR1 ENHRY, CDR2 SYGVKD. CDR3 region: CAIRAGGQGSDTRYF. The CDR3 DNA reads TGTGCCATCAGAGCGGGAGGGCAGGGATCAGATACGCGGTATTTT.

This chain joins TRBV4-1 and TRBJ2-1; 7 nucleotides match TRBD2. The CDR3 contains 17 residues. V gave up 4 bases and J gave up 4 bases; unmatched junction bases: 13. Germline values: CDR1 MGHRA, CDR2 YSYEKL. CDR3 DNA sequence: TGCGCCAGCAGCCTCCCCGGACTCCAAGCGGGGTACAATGAGCAGTTCTTC. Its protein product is CASSLPGLQAGYNEQFF.

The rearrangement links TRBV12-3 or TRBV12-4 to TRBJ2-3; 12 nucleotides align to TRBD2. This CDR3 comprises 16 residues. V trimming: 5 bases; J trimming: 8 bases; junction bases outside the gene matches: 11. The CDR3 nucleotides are TGTGCCAGCAGTCCCCGACTAGCGGGAGAGTACGGTACGCAGTATTTT. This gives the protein CASSPRLAGEYGTQYF.

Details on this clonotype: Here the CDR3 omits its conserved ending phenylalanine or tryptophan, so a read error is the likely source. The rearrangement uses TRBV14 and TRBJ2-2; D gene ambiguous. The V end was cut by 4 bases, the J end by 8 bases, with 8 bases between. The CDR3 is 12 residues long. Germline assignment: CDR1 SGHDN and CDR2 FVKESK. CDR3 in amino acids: CASSPRPGELFY. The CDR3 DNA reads TGTGCCAGCAGCCCTAGACCGGGGGAGCTGTTTTAT.

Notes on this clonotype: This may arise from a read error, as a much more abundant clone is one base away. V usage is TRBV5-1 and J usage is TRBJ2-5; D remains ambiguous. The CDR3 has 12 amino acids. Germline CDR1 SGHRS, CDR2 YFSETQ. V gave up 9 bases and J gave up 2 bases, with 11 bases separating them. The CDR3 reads CANSDGQETQYF. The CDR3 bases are TGCGCCAACAGTGATGGACAAGAGACCCAGTACTTC.